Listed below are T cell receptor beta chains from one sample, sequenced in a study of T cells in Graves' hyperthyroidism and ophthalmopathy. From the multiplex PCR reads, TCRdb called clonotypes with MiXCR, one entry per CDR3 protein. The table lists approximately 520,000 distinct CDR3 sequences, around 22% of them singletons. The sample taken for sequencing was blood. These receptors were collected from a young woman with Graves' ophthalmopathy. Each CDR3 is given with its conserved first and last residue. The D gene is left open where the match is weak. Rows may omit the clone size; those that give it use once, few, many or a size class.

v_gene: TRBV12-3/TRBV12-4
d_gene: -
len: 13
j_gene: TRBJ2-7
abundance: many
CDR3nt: TGTGCCAGCAGTCCGTCGGACAAATACGAGCAGTACTTC
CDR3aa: CASSPSDKYEQYF

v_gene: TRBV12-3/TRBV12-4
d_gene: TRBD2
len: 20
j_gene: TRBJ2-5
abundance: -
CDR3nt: TGTGCCAGCAGTTTTCGGAGGCTAGCGGGGGTCGACTTAGGTACGGAGACCCAGTACTTC
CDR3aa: CASSFRRLAGVDLGTETQYF

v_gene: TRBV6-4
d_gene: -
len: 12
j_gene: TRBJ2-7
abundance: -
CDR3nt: TGTGCCGGGACACCAAGCTCCTACGAGCAGTACTTC
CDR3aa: CAGTPSSYEQYF

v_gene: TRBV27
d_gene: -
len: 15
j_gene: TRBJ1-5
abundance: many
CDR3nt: TGTGCCAGCAGTGATACAAGGGGACCCAATCAGCCCCAGCATTTT
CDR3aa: CASSDTRGPNQPQHF

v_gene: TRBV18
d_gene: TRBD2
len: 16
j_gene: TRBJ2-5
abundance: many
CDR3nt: TGTGCCAGCTCACCAACGAGTAGCGGGGTAACGGAGACCCAGTACTTC
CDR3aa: CASSPTSSGVTETQYF

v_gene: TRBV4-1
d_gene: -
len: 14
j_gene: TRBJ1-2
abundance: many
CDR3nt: TGCGCCAGCAGCCATGAAGACGGTCCTAGAGGCTACACCTTC
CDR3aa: CASSHEDGPRGYTF

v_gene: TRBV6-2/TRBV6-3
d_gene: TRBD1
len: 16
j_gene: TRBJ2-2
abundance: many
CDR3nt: TGTGCCAGCAACAGACAGGGGAACGCGAACACCGGGGAGCTGTTTTTT
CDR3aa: CASNRQGNANTGELFF

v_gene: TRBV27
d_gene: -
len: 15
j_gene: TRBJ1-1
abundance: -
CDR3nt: TGTGCCAGCAGTACAGCCAAGGGACAACACCTTGAAGCTTTCTTT
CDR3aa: CASSTAKGQHLEAFF

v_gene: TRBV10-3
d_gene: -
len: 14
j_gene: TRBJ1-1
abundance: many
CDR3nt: TGTGCCATCAGCGCCAGGACAGTGAACACTGAAGCTGTCTTT
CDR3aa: CAISARTVNTEAVF

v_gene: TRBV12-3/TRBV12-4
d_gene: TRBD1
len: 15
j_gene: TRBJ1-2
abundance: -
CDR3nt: TGTGCCAGCAGGACGCGGACAGGCACTAACTATGGCTACACCTTC
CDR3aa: CASRTRTGTNYGYTF

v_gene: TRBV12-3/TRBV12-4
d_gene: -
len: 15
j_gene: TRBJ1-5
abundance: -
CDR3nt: TGTGCCAGCAGGGGGGGGGCCACAGGCAATCAGCCCCAGCATTTT
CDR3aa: CASRGGATGNQPQHF

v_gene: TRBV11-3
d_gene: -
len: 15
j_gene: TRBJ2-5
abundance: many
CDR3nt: TGTGCCAGCAGCTTAACCCCAGGGGAGGAAGAGACCCAGTACTTC
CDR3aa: CASSLTPGEEETQYF

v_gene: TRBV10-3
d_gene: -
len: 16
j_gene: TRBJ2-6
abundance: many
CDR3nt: TGTGCCATCATGGGGGGGACAAGCGTTGGGGCCAACGTCCTGACTTTC
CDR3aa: CAIMGGTSVGANVLTF

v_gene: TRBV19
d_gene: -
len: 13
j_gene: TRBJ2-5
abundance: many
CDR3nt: TGTGCCAGTAGCCGCACCGACAGGGAGACCCAGTACTTC
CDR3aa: CASSRTDRETQYF

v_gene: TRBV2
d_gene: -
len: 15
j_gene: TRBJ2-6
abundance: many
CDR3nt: TGTGCCAGCAGTCGGCCGCGCTCTGGGGCCAACGTCCTGACTTTC
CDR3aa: CASSRPRSGANVLTF

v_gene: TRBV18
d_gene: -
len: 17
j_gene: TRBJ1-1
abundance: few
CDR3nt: TGTGCCAGCTCACCACCGTGGGGCAGGGGAAGGGACACTGAAGCTTTCTTT
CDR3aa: CASSPPWGRGRDTEAFF

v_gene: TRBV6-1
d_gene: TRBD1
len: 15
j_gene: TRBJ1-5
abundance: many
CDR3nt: TGTGCCAGCAGTGACCAGACAGGGGGCACTCAGCCCCAGCATTTT
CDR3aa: CASSDQTGGTQPQHF

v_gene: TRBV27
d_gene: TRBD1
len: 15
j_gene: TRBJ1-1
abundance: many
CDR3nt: TGTGCCAGCAGTTTATCATCGGGACAGCACACTGAAGCTTTCTTT
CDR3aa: CASSLSSGQHTEAFF

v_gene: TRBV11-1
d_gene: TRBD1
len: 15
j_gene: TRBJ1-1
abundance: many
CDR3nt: TGTGCCAGCAGCTGGGGACAGGGGATCCTCACTGAAGCTTTCTTT
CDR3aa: CASSWGQGILTEAFF

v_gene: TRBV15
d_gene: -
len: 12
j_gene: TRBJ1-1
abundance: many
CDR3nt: TGTGCCACCAGCCAAAGTGGGACTGAAGCTTTCTTT
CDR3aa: CATSQSGTEAFF

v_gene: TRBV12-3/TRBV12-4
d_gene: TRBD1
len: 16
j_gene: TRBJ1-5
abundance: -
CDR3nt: TGTGCCAGCAGGGACAGGGGGAGCGGTGCCAATCAGCCCCAGCATTTT
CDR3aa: CASRDRGSGANQPQHF

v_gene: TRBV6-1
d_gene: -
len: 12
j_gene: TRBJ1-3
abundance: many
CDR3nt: TGTGCCAGCAACCCTACTGGAAACACCATATATTTT
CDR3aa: CASNPTGNTIYF

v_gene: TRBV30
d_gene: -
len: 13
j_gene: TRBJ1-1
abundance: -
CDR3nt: TGTGCCTGGAACGGTCAGTCGAACACTGAAGCTTTCTTT
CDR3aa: CAWNGQSNTEAFF

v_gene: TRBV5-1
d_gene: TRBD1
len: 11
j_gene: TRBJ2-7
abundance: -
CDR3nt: TGCGCCAGCATCACAGGACAGGATCAGTACTTC
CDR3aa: CASITGQDQYF

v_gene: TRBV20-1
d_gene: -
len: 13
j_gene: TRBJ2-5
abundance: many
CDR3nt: TGCAGTGTCCCGAGGGGGGGGCTGGAGACCCAGTACTTC
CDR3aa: CSVPRGGLETQYF

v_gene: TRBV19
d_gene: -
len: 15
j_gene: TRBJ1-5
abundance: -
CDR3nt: TGTGCCAGTACCCGGGTGGGGGAAAGCAATCAGCCCCAGCATTTT
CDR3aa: CASTRVGESNQPQHF

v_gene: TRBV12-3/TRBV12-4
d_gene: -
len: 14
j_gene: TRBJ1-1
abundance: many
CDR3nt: TGTGCCAGCATCTACAGGGACGGGAACACTGAAGCTTTCTTT
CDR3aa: CASIYRDGNTEAFF

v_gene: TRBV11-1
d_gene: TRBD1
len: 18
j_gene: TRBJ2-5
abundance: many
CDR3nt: TGTGCCAGCAGCCCCACCCAGAACCGGGACAGGTCGCTTTTGACCCAGTACTTC
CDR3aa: CASSPTQNRDRSLLTQYF

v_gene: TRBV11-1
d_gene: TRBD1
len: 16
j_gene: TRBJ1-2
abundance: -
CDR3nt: TGTGCCAGCAGCTATGAATGGGGACAGGGGGCGTATGGCTACACCTTC
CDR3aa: CASSYEWGQGAYGYTF

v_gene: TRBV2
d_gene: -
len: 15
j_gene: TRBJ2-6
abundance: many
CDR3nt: TGTGCCAGCATTTACACTCCCTCTGGGGCCAACGTCCTGACTTTC
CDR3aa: CASIYTPSGANVLTF

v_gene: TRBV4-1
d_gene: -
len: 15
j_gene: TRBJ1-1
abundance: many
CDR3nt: TGCGCCAGCAGCCAAGGACCACTGGGGGCAGGTGAAGCTTTCTTT
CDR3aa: CASSQGPLGAGEAFF

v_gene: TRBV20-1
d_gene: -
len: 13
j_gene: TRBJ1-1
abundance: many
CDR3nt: TGCAGTGCTAGACAAACAAAGAACACTGAAGCTTTCTTT
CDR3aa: CSARQTKNTEAFF

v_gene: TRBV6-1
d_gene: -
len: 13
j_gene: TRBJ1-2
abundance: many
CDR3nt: TGTGCCAGCAGACCCTCCGGCGGTGATGGCTACACCTTC
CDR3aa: CASRPSGGDGYTF

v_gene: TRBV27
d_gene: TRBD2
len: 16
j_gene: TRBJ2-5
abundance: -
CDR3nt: TGTGCCAGCAGTCCCTTGGGACTAGCGGGAAAAGAGACCCAGTACTTC
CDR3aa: CASSPLGLAGKETQYF

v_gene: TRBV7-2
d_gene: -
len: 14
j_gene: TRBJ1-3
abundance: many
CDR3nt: TGTGCCAGCAGCTTACTGAGCTCTGGAAACACCATATATTTT
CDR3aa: CASSLLSSGNTIYF

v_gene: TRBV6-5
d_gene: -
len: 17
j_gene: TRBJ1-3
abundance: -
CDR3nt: TGTGCCAGCAGTTACTCGGTCTGGGACACCTCTGGAAACACCATATATTTT
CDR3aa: CASSYSVWDTSGNTIYF

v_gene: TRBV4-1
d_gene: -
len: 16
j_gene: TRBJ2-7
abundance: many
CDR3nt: TGCGCCAGCAGCCAAATAGTCACCCCAAAAACCTACGAGCAGTACTTC
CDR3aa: CASSQIVTPKTYEQYF

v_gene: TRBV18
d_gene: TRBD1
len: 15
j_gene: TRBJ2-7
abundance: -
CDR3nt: TGTGCCAGCTCACCAGCCGGGACAGGGACGTACGAGCAGTACTTC
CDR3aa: CASSPAGTGTYEQYF

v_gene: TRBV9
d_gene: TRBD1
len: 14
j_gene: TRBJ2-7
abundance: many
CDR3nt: TGTGCCAGCAGCGCTACGGGACAGACCTACGAGCAGTACTTC
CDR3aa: CASSATGQTYEQYF

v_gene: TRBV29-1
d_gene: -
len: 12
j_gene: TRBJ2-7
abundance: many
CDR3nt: TGCAGCGTTGCGGGCCCCTCCTACGAGCAGTACTTC
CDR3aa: CSVAGPSYEQYF

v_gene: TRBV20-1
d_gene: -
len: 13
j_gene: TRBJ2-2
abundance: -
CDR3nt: TGCAGTGCTAGAAACAGGAACACCGGGGAGCTGTTTTTT
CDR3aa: CSARNRNTGELFF

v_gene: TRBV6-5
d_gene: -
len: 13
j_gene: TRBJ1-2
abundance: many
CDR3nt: TGTGCCAGCACCCTCGCCAGATCCTATGGCTACACCTTC
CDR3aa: CASTLARSYGYTF

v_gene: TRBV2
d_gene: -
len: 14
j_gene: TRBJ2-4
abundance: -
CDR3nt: TGTGCCAGTAGAAGGGGGGACAGATCCCCCCTGGAGTACTTC
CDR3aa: CASRRGDRSPLEYF

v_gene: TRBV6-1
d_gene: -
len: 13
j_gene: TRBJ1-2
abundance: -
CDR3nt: TGTGCCAGCACCACCGAACGGGTGGGTGGCTACACCTTC
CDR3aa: CASTTERVGGYTF

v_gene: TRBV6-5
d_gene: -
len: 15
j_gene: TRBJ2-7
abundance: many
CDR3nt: TGTGCCAGCAGTTACTCGTCGGGAAGCTCCTACGAGCAGTACTTC
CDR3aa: CASSYSSGSSYEQYF

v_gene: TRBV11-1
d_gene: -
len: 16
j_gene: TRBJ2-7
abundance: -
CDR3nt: TGTGCCAGCAGCTTAGCAGCAGGGACGGGGATCTACGAGCAGTACTTC
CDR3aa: CASSLAAGTGIYEQYF

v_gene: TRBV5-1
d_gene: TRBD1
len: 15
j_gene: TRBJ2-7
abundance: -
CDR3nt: TGCGCCAGCAGCTGGGCGGAACAGGGGTCCTACGAGCAGTACTTC
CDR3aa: CASSWAEQGSYEQYF

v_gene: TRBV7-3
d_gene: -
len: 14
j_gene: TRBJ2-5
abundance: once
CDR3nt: TGTGCCAGCAGCTTAATAGCCCCCCAAGAGACCCAGTACTTC
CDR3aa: CASSLIAPQETQYF

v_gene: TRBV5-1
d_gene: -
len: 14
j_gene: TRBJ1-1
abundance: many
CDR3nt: TGCGCCAGCAGCCTCACAGGGCGGGACACTGAAGCTTTCTTT
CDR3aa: CASSLTGRDTEAFF

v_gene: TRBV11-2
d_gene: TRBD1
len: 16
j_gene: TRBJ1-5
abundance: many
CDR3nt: TGTGCCAGCAGCCCCGACAGGGGATATAGCAATCAGCCCCAGCATTTT
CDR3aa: CASSPDRGYSNQPQHF

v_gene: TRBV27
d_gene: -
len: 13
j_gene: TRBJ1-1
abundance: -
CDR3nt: TGTGCCAGTACCCATCCGGGCCTCGGCGAAGCTTTCTTT
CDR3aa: CASTHPGLGEAFF

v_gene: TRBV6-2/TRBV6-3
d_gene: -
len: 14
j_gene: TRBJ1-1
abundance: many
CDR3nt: TGTGCCAGCGCGTCAGGATGGCCGAACACTGAAGCTTTCTTT
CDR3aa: CASASGWPNTEAFF

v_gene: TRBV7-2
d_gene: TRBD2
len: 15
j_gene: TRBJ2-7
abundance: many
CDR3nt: TGTGCCAGCAGCCCCTGGGGCGGGGGGGCCCCCGAGCAGTACTTC
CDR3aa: CASSPWGGGAPEQYF